Shown below are 9 T cell receptor beta chains from a single sample sequenced in a study of shared clonotypes between healthy human individuals. Some clones are missing from TCRdb's copy, which holds only in-frame ones; the method was immunoSEQ multiplex PCR. The data contain around 1.1 million clones, about 84% of them singletons. The sequenced material came from memory CD4+ T cells from PBMCs. Subset indicated: CD45RA-negative fraction. Receptor source: a man aged 18 to 30 in good health. Some clones in this sample may be carry-over from other donors' samples.

V gene TRBV27 combines with J gene TRBJ2-7; possibly TRBD1 for D (5 bases). This CDR3 has 13 residues. Trimming cost V 11 bases and J 1 base, with 15 bases left between them. Looked up from germline, CDR1 is MNHEY and CDR2 is SMNVEV (reference sequence). CDR3 protein: CASGRQGSYEQYF. The CDR3 DNA sequence: TGTGCCTCGGGCCGGCAGGGATCCTACGAGCAGTACTTC.

This chain connects TRBV6-1 to TRBJ1-2; tentative D call: TRBD1 (5 bases). CDR3 size: 14 residues. Trimming cost V 5 bases and J 0 bases, with 10 bases left between them. CDR1 and CDR2 from the germline V gene are MNHNS and SASEGT. In nucleotides, the CDR3 is TGTGCCAGCAGTATCGGGACGGCTAACTATGGCTACACCTTC. It translates to CASSIGTANYGYTF.

This clone was found a few times. The gene calls are TRBV5-6 and TRBJ2-2, with D uncertain. The germline gives CDR1 SGHDT, CDR2 YYEEEE. Trimming shortened V by 1 base and J by 5 bases, and 6 bases separated the two germline ends. This CDR3 has 13 residues. CDR3 sequence reads: CASSLFQTGELFF. CDR3 DNA: TGTGCCAGCAGCTTGTTCCAAACCGGGGAGCTGTTTTTT. Combining the CDR3 with reference TRBV5-6 and TRBJ2-2 gives the whole variable domain DAGVTQSPTHLIKTRGQQVTLRCSPKSGHDTVSWYQQALGQGPQFIFQYYEEEERQRGNFPDRFSGHQFPNYSSELNVNALLLGDSALYLCASSLFQTGELFFGEGSRLTVL.

The V call is TRBV27, the J call TRBJ2-7, with D possibly being TRBD1 or TRBD2 (5 bases each). V shed 3 bases and J shed 6 bases, with 27 bases lying between them. The CDR3 runs 18 residues. Germline CDR1 and CDR2: MNHEY and SMNVEV (reference sequence). The CDR3 sequence is CASSFRVSGPPFVSEQYF. The CDR3 coding sequence is TGTGCCAGCAGTTTTCGGGTATCGGGGCCACCATTCGTGAGCGAGCAGTACTTC.

The chain combines TRBV28 with TRBJ1-5; D is ambiguous. The CDR3 extends over 17 amino acids. V shed 6 bases and J shed 9 bases, with 27 bases lying between them. The germline CDR1 and CDR2 sequences are MDHEN and SYDVKM. The CDR3 reads CASSTLSFSRAGRPQHF. CDR3 nucleotides: TGTGCCAGCAGCACCTTAAGTTTCAGTCGGGCTGGGCGGCCCCAGCATTTT.

This chain joins TRBV6-5 and TRBJ2-2, with D unclear. The ends were cut back, 3 bases at V and 8 bases at J, with 16 bases in the middle. Germline CDR1 reads MNHEY; CDR2 reads SVGAGI. The CDR3 covers 15 residues. In DNA, the CDR3 is TGTGCCAGCAGTTATAGGGCTGCGGTCCCAGGGGAGCTGTTTTTT. This gives the protein CASSYRAAVPGELFF.

The chain carries TRBV4-1 and TRBJ2-1, with 7 bases lining up with TRBD1. CDR3 length: 18 amino acids. The trim removed 2 bases at V and 8 bases at J, leaving 18 bases unmatched. Germline V lookup: CDR1 MGHRA, CDR2 YSYEKL. The CDR3 DNA is TGCGCCAGCAGCCAACAAGAGCCCGGGCCAGGGGGTTTCTATGAGCAGTTCTTC. Protein sequence: CASSQQEPGPGGFYEQFF.

The rearrangement links TRBV5-6 to TRBJ2-2, with 10 positions matching TRBD2. The V gene end was trimmed by 7 bases and the J gene end by 3 bases; junction bases not matched to a gene: 6. This CDR3 spans 15 amino acids. Germline lookup yields CDR1 SGHDT and CDR2 YYEEEE. CDR3 DNA: TGTGCCAGCCAAAGCGGGAGGGCCTACACCGGGGAGCTGTTTTTT. Amino acids: CASQSGRAYTGELFF.

The rearrangement joins TRBV19 to TRBJ1-1; 9 bases are a match to TRBD1. The V and J ends lost 10 bases and 5 bases, in that order; junction bases with no gene match: 5. There are 12 residues in the CDR3. From germline, CDR1 is LNHDA and CDR2 SQIVND (reference sequence). Here the CDR3 reads CAIRTGETEAFF. The DNA for the CDR3 is TGTGCCATTCGGACAGGGGAGACTGAAGCTTTCTTT.